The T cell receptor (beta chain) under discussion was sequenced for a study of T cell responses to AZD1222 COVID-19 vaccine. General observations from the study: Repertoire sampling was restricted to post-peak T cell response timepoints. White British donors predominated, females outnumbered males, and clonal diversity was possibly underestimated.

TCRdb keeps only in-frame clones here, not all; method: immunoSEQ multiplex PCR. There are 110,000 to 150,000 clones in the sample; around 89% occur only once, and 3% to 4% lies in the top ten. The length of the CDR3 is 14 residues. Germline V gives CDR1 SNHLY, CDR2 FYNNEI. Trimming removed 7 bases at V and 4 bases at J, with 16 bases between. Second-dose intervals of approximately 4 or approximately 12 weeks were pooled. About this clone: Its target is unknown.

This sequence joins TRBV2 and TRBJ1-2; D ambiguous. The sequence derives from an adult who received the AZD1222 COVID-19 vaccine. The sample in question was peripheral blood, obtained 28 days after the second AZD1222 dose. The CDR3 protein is CASTASGQVYGYTF. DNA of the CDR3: TGTGCCAGCACTGCATCCGGGCAAGTCTATGGCTACACCTTC.